This T cell receptor (beta chain) was found in a study of T cell changes during pregnancy in multiple sclerosis. The CDR3 is made up of 14 amino acids. With 0 bases removed from V and 5 bases from J, the gap between germline ends came to 11 bases. Looked up from germline, CDR1 is SGHDT and CDR2 is YYEEEE. Here immunoSEQ multiplex PCR was the method, and the copy in TCRdb shows in-frame clones only, minus some. Among over 50,000 clones listed, about 90% were seen once. Sequences were derived from peripheral blood, sampled in the third trimester of pregnancy. The rearrangement joins TRBV5-6 to TRBJ1-1; D perhaps matches TRBD1 (5 bases). The TCR originated in a female donor in good health, enrolled as a control in a pregnancy study. CDR3 nucleotide sequence: TGTGCCAGCAGCTTGGTGGGGACTGGGACTGAAGCTTTCTTT. It codes for CASSLVGTGTEAFF.